This T cell receptor beta chain was obtained from a study of monozygotic twins with inflammatory bowel disease. Findings and caveats of the study: IBD patients, compared with healthy twins, shared fewer clonotypes with others (especially with disease activity). Between concordant and discordant twins, repertoire similarity failed to differ, a result that limited power may explain. With inverse Simpson as the measure, TCRbeta diversity was lower in IBD patients than in healthy co-twins.

CDR1 SGHTA and CDR2 FQGNSA come from the germline V gene. This CDR3 has 15 amino acids. Template-switch reactions added UMIs with a 6-nucleotide sample barcode. TCRdb re-called the 5' RACE reads; one entry per CDR3 protein, DNA not given. The table gives fewer than 550,000 distinct CDR3 sequences; the top ten clones make up about 2.6% of it. With respect to this clonotype: Its matching antigen is unknown.

This sequence originates from a human donor with ulcerative colitis or Crohn's disease, or a healthy co-twin of an affected twin (not recorded which). The rearrangement links TRBV7-2 to TRBJ1-1. Sequencing used blood. CDR3: CASGAQVGVNTEAFF.